This T cell receptor (beta chain) was documented in a study of shared clonotypes between healthy human individuals. Study-level background: Aged between 18 and 49, the donors were a couple of women and three men. For every donor, three CD4 naive, three CD4 memory, two CD8 naive and one CD8 memory plates were used.

Terminally differentiated effector memory CD45RA+ cells were excluded from the naive CD8 cells, which were CD45RO-negative and positively selected for CCR7. Every subset had its genomic DNA shared out evenly among several immunoSEQ plates. Repertoires were generated with immunoSEQ multiplex PCR, while TCRdb's copy carries only in-frame clones and drops some. The sample holds about 2 million clones; roughly 95% are singletons and the top ten take more than 0.9%. CDR1 is LGHNA, CDR2 YSLEER, per germline. V was trimmed by 1 base and J by 1 base, leaving 14 bases between them. The CDR3 covers 16 residues.

This sequence joins TRBV4-3 and TRBJ2-7; TRBD1 might be the D (6 bases). Sequencing was performed on naive CD8+ T cells sorted from blood. The TCR comes from a man aged 18-30 years in good health. This CDR3 reads CASSQGPTGFSYEQYF. CDR3 nucleotide sequence: TGCGCCAGCAGCCAAGGACCGACAGGATTTTCCTACGAGCAGTACTTC.